A single TCR beta chain is shown here with its context. What it binds is not known. Germline-derived CDR1 and CDR2 are SGHRS and YFSETQ. This CDR3 contains 15 residues. Between the trimmed V and J ends, which lost 0 bases and 6 bases, there was a span of 13 bases. This sample is drawn from a study of cytomegalovirus exposure and HLA in healthy donors. The PCR had 60 Vbeta and 13 Jbeta primers. Sequenced by immunoSEQ multiplex PCR; TCRdb stores in-frame clones only, minus some. The table has about 95,000 clones, roughly 82% seen once. Study-level findings and limits: The majority of CMV-associated TCR beta chains were reported as apparently HLA-restricted in a later analysis.

Sequenced sample: PBMCs. The chain joins TRBV5-1 to TRBJ2-1; a weak D match, TRBD2 (6 bases). The sequence was obtained from a man aged 25-45 years in good health and CMV-seropositive. CDR3 in amino acids: CASSLARDWGNEQFF. In nucleotides, the CDR3 is TGCGCCAGCAGCTTGGCGCGGGATTGGGGCAATGAGCAGTTCTTC. The full variable domain, with the rest looked up from reference TRBV5-1 and TRBJ2-1, is KAGVTQTPRYLIKTRGQQVTLSCSPISGHRSVSWYQQTPGQGLQFLFEYFSETQRNKGNFPGRFSGRQFSNSRSEMNVSTLELGDSALYLCASSLARDWGNEQFFGPGTRLTVL.